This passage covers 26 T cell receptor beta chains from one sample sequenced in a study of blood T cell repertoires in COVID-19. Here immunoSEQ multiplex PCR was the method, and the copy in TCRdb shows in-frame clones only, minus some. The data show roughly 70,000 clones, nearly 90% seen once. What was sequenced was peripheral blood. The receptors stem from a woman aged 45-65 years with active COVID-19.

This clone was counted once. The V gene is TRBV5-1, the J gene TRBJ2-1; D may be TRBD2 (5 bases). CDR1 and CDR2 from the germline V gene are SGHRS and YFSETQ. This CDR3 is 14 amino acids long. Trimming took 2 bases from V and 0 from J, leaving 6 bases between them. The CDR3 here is CASSFGGSYNEQFF. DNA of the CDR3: TGCGCCAGCAGCTTCGGAGGCTCCTACAATGAGCAGTTCTTC.

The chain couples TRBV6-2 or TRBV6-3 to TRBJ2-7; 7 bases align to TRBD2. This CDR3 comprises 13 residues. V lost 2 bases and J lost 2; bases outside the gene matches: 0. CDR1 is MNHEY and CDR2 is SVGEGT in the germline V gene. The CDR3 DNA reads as TGTGCCAGCAGTTACCGGGAGGCCTACGAGCAGTACTTC. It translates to CASSYREAYEQYF.

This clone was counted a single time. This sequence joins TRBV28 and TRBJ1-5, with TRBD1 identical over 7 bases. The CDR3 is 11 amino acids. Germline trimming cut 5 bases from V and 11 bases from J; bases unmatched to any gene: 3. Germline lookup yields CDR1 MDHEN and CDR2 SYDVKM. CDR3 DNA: TGTGCCAGCAGTAGACAGGGAGCCCAGCATTTT. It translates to CASSRQGAQHF.

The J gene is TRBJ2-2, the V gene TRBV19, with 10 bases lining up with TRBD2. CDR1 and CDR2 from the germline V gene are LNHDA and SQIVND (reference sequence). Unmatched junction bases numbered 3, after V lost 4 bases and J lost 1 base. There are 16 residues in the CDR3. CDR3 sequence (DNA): TGTGCCAGTAGTACACGACTAGCGGGGAACACCGGGGAGCTGTTTTTT. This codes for CASSTRLAGNTGELFF.

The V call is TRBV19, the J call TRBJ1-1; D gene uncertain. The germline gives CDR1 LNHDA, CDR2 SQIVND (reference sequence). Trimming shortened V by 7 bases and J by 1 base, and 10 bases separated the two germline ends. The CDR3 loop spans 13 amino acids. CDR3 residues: CASKIGANTEAFF. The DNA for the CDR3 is TGTGCCAGTAAAATTGGAGCGAACACTGAAGCTTTCTTT.

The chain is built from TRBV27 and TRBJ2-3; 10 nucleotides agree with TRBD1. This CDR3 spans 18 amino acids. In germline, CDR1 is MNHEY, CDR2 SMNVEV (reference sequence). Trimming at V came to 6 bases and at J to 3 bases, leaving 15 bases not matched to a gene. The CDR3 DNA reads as TGTGCCAGCAGCTGGACAGGGGGAAGTCTCCTCCTGACAGATACGCAGTATTTT. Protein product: CASSWTGGSLLLTDTQYF.

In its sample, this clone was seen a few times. CDR3 residues: CASSPRRTGVYQETQYF. The CDR3 DNA reads TGTGCCAGCAGTCCCCGACGGACAGGGGTGTACCAAGAGACCCAGTACTTC. This chain joins TRBV28 and TRBJ2-5, with TRBD1 identical over 9 bases. V was clipped by 5 bases and J by 0 bases; unmatched bases: 10. CDR3 size: 17 residues. Germline V lookup: CDR1 MDHEN, CDR2 SYDVKM.

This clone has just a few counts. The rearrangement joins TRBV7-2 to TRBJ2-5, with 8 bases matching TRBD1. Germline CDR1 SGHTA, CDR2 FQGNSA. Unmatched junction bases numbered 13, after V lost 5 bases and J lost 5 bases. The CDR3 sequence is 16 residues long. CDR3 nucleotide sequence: TGTGCCAGCAGCCGGAAAGGCAGGGGGCGCTTGGAGACCCAGTACTTC. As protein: CASSRKGRGRLETQYF. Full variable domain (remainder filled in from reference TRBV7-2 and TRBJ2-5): GAGVSQSPSNKVTEKGKDVELRCDPISGHTALYWYRQSLGQGLEFLIYFQGNSAPDKSGLPSDRFSAERTGGSVSTLTIQRTQQEDSAVYLCASSRKGRGRLETQYFGPGTRLLVL.

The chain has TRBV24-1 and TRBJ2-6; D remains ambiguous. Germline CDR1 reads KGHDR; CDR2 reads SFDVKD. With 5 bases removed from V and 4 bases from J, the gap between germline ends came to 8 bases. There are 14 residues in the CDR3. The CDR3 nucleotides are TGTGCCACCAGTGGCGCCATAGGGGCCAACGTCCTGACTTTC. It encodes CATSGAIGANVLTF.

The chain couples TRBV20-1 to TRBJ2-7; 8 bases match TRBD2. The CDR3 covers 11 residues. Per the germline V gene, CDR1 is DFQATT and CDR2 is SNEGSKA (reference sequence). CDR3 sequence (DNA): TGCAGAGTAACTAGCGGCCACGAGCAGTACTTC. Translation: CRVTSGHEQYF.

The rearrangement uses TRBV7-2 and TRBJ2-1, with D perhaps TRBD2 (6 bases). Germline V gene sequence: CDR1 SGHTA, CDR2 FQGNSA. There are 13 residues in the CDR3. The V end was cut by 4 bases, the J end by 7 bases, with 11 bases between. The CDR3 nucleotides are TGTGCCAGCAGCTCCTCGGGGGTAAATGAGCAGTTCTTC. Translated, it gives CASSSSGVNEQFF.

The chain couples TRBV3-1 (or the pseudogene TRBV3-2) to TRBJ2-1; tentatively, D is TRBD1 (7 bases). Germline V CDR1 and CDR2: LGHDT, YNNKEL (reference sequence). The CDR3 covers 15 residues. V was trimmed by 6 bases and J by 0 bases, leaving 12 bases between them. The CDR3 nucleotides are TGTGCCAGCAGGTCCAGGGGGGACTCCTACAATGAGCAGTTCTTC. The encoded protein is CASRSRGDSYNEQFF.

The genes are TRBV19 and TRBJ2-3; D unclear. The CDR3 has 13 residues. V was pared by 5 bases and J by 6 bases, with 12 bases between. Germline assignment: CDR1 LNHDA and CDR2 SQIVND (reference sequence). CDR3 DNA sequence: TGTGCCAGTAGTCCTCCCAGTCTGGATACGCAGTATTTT. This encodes CASSPPSLDTQYF.

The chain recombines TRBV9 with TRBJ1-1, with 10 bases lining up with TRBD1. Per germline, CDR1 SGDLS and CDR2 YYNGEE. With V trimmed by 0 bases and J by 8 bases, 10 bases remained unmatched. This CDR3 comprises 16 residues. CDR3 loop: CASSVGDRGLRTEAFF. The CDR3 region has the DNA TGTGCCAGCAGCGTAGGGGACAGGGGCCTCAGAACCGAAGCTTTCTTT.

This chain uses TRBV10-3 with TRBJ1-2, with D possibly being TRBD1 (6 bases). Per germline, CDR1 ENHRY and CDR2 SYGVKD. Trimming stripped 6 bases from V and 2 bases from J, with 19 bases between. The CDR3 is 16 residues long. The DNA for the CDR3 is TGTGCCATCAGCCCGGACAGAGAATCCTTAAACTATGGCTACACCTTC. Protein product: CAISPDRESLNYGYTF.

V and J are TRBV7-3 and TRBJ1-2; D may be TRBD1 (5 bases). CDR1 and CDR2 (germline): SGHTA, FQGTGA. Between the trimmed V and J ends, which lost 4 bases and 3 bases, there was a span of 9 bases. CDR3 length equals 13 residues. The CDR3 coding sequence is TGTGCCAGCAGCTCAGGGATAGACTATGGCTACACCTTC. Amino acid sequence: CASSSGIDYGYTF.

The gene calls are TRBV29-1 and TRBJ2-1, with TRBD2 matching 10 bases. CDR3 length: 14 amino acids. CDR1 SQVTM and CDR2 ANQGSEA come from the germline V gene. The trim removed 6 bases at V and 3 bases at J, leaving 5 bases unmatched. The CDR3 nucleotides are TGCAGCGTCGTGGCTAGCGGGAGCTACAATGAGCAGTTCTTC. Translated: CSVVASGSYNEQFF.

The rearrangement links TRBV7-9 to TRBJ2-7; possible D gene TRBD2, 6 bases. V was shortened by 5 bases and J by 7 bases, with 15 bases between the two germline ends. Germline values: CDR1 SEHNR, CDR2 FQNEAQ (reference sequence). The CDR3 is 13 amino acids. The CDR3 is CASSPTSGIEQYF. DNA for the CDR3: TGTGCCAGCAGCCCGACTAGTGGAATAGAGCAGTACTTC. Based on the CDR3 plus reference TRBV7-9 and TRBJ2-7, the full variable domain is DTGVSQNPRHKITKRGQNVTFRCDPISEHNRLYWYRQTLGQGPEFLTYFQNEAQLEKSRLLSDRFSAERPKGSFSTLEIQRTEQGDSAMYLCASSPTSGIEQYFGPGTRLTVT.

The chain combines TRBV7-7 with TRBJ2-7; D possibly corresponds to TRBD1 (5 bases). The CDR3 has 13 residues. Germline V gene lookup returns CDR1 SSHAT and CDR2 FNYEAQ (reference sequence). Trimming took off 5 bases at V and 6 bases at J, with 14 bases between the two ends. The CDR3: CASSRIQGSEQYF. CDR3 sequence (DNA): TGTGCCAGCAGCCGCATCCAGGGTTCCGAGCAGTACTTC.

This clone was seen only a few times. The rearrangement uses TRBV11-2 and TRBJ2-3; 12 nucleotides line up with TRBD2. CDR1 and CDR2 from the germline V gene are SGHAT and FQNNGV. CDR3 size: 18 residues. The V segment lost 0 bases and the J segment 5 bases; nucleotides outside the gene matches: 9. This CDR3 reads CASSLERTSGTFLDTQYF. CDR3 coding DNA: TGTGCCAGCAGCTTAGAGCGGACTAGCGGGACCTTCCTAGATACGCAGTATTTT.

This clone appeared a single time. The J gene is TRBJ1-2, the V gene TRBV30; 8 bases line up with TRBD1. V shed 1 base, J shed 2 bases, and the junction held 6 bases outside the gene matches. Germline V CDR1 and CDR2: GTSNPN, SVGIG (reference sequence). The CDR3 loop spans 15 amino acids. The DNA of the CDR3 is TGTGCCTGGAGTGCCGGACAGGGATCCAACTATGGCTACACCTTC. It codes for CAWSAGQGSNYGYTF.

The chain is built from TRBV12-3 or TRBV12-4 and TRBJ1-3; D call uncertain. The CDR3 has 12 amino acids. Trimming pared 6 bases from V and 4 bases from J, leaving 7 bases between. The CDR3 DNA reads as TGTGCCAGCAGCCCCAGGGGAAACACCATATATTTT. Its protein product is CASSPRGNTIYF.

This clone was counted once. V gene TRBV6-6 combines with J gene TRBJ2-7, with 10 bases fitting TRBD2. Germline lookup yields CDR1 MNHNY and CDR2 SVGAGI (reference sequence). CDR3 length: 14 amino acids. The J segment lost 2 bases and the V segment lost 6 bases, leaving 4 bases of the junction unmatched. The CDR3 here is CASRVAGGAYEQYF. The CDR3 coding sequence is TGTGCCAGCAGAGTAGCGGGGGGAGCCTACGAGCAGTACTTC.

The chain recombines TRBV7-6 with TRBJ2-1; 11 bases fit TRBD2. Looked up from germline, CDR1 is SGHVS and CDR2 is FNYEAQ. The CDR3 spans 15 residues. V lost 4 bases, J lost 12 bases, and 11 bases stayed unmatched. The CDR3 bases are TGTGCCAGCAGCTCCGGGACTAGCGGTCTCGGTGGGCAGTTCTTC. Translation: CASSSGTSGLGGQFF.

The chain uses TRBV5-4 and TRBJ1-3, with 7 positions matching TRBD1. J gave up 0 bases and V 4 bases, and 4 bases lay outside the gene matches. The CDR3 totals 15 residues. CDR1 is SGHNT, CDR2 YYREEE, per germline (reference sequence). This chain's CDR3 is CASSVPGGSGNTIYF. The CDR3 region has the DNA TGTGCCAGCAGCGTGCCAGGGGGCTCTGGAAACACCATATATTTT.

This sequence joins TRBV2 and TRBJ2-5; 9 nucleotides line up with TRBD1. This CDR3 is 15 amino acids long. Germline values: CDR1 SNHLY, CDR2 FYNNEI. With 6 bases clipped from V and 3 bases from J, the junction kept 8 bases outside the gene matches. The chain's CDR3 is CASSAGTGLEETQYF. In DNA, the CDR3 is TGTGCCAGCAGCGCCGGGACAGGGTTAGAAGAGACCCAGTACTTC.